This TCR beta chain is from a study of T cells after yellow fever vaccination. TCRdb fed the 5' RACE reads into MiXCR, producing one record per CDR3 protein. The sample comprises about 580,000 distinct CDR3 sequences, roughly 17% of which are singletons, and approximately 15% rests with the top ten. The sequences come from PBMCs, collected 5 to 6 days after the first yellow fever vaccination. This clonotype originated in a man aged 18 to 30 who received the YFV17D yellow fever vaccine.

The CDR3 DNA reads as TGCAGGGGACAGGGGGACACTGAAGCTTTCTTT. This sequence encodes CRGQGDTEAFF. The chain has TRBV20-1 and TRBJ1-1, with 11 bases matching TRBD1. Germline CDR1 DFQATT, CDR2 SNEGSKA (reference sequence). The CDR3 is 11 amino acids.